This T cell receptor beta chain was retrieved from a study of CD8+ T cells in alopecia areata. Looking at the study overall: Oral tofacitinib, 5 to 10 mg twice daily, was given in an open-label trial. Regarding the study as a whole: Having one nonresponder leaves uncertain how baseline CD8+ expansion relates to response. With patients, TCR sharing proved less clear than in mice, a difference possibly related to HLA.

Following extraction, RNA underwent reverse transcription to cDNA, which served as the sequencing template. Using immunoSEQ multiplex PCR, the repertoire was profiled, and TCRdb retains in-frame clones only, with some absent. The data hold a few hundred thousand clones, with under 40% observed a single time. Losses at the gene ends were 6 bases for V and 3 bases for J; bases not matched to a gene: 8. The V gene's germline CDR1 is SGHRS and CDR2 YFSETQ. This CDR3 spans 14 amino acids. Stated treatment: oral pan-JAK inhibitor, 5-10 mg twice daily. Patients with alopecia areata provided lesional scalp punch biopsies as well as peripheral blood. The sample holds a few counts of this clone. Its specificity is not known.

The chain is built from TRBV5-1 and TRBJ2-7; the match to TRBD2 covers 8 bases. This receptor was taken from a human donor with alopecia areata. The material sequenced was CD4+ T cells sorted from blood, taken at roughly week 30, from a patient treated with tofacitinib. The CDR3 spells CASNPGGEGYEQYF. CDR3 DNA sequence: TGCGCCAGCAACCCCGGGGGGGAAGGCTACGAGCAGTACTTC. The variable domain in full, with the rest retrieved from reference TRBV5-1 and TRBJ2-7, is KAGVTQTPRYLIKTRGQQVTLSCSPISGHRSVSWYQQTPGQGLQFLFEYFSETQRNKGNFPGRFSGRQFSNSRSEMNVSTLELGDSALYLCASNPGGEGYEQYFGPGTRLTVT.